This T cell receptor (beta chain) was profiled in a study of identical twins. General study results and limits: Low generation probability was overrepresented in out-of-frame alpha sequences shared by twins.

MiXCR was run by TCRdb on the 5' RACE reads, yielding one entry per CDR3 protein. The sample contains 240,000 or so distinct CDR3 sequences, about 7% of which appear only once. Ten or more counts support this clonotype. Antigen specificity is unknown. The CDR3 totals 13 residues. Germline V gene data show CDR1 as SGHVS and CDR2 as FNYEAQ. The V end lost 3 bases, the J end lost 2 bases, and 8 bases lay between the germline ends. The same sample was also studied in work on yellow fever vaccine responses in identical twins. That paper adds: Among the twins, the vaccine T cell response reportedly seemed partly convergent and partly personalized.

The chain employs TRBV7-6 and TRBJ2-7; D unclear. Material: memory (CD45RO+) T cells sorted from blood. The receptor comes from a young woman in good health. CDR3 loop: CASSFPNPYEQYF. CDR3 sequence (DNA): TGTGCCAGCAGCTTCCCAAATCCCTACGAGCAGTACTTC.